The 26 T cell receptor beta chains given below trace back to one sample, sequenced in a study of cytomegalovirus exposure and HLA in healthy donors. Use of 60 Vbeta and 13 Jbeta primers characterized the PCR. Produced via immunoSEQ multiplex PCR; TCRdb's table is partial and in-frame only. The repertoire holds approximately 100,000 clones, with around three quarters as singletons. Material: PBMCs. These receptor sequences come from a female donor in good health and CMV-seropositive.

The chain employs TRBV5-5 and TRBJ1-3; 9 bases fit TRBD1. Germline V gene data show CDR1 as SGHKS and CDR2 as YYEKEE (reference sequence). The CDR3 has 16 amino acids. V shed 4 bases, J shed 6 bases, and the junction held 11 bases outside the gene matches. CDR3 in amino acids: CASSAKLGQGLNTIYF. CDR3 nucleotides: TGTGCCAGCAGCGCCAAGTTGGGACAGGGCCTAAACACCATATATTTT.

The DNA for the CDR3 is TGTGCCAGCAGCCAAGATACTAGGACTGAAGCTTTCTTT. Protein product: CASSQDTRTEAFF. V gene TRBV4-2 combines with J gene TRBJ1-1; D is unresolved. This CDR3 spans 13 amino acids. V was pared by 0 bases and J by 5 bases, with 7 bases between. CDR1 is LGHNA and CDR2 is YNFKEQ in the germline V gene.

The rearrangement uses TRBV11-2 and TRBJ1-6; 7 bases align to TRBD1. Germline CDR1 and CDR2: SGHAT and FQNNGV. The CDR3 is made up of 15 amino acids. With 1 base clipped from V and 7 bases from J, the junction kept 4 bases outside the gene matches. DNA for the CDR3: TGTGCCAGCAGCTTAGCGGGACAGCTCAATTCACCCCTCCACTTT. It encodes CASSLAGQLNSPLHF.

The chain joins TRBV7-9 to TRBJ1-1; D is uncertain. The CDR3 is 14 amino acids. V was pared by 1 base and J by 1 base, with 7 bases between. In germline, CDR1 is SEHNR, CDR2 FQNEAQ (reference sequence). The CDR3 protein is CASSLGAGNTEAFF. DNA for the CDR3: TGTGCCAGCAGCTTAGGGGCAGGGAACACTGAAGCTTTCTTT.

Of note for this clone: An end of the junction does not agree with germline; a read error may underlie this. The chain carries TRBV7-9 and TRBJ1-1; the D is unclear. Germline values: CDR1 SEHNR, CDR2 FQNEAQ (reference sequence). This CDR3 has 12 residues. CDR3 residues: CSSSANAPEAFF. The CDR3 DNA is TGTTCCAGCAGTGCGAATGCCCCTGAAGCTTTCTTT.

This chain links TRBV5-5 with TRBJ1-3; 9 bases fit TRBD1. Germline CDR1 is SGHKS and CDR2 is YYEKEE (reference sequence). V shed 4 bases, J shed 3 bases, and the junction held 14 bases outside the gene matches. The CDR3 has 18 residues. CDR3 nucleotides: TGTGCCAGCAGCAGGACGGGACAGGGATCGTTGAGTGGAAACACCATATATTTT. Its translation is CASSRTGQGSLSGNTIYF. Full variable domain (rest looked up from reference TRBV5-5 and TRBJ1-3): DAGVTQSPTHLIKTRGQQVTLRCSPISGHKSVSWYQQVLGQGPQFIFQYYEKEERGRGNFPDRFSARQFPNYSSELNVNALLLGDSALYLCASSRTGQGSLSGNTIYFGEGSWLTVV.

In this sample, this clone turned up a few times. V gene TRBV2 combines with J gene TRBJ2-7; 10 positions agree with TRBD1. V lost 9 bases and J lost 4; bases outside the gene matches: 6. Germline CDR1 SNHLY, CDR2 FYNNEI. This CDR3 region has 13 residues. CDR3 nucleotide sequence: TGTGCCAGTGGGGACAGGGGTGGTTACGAGCAGTACTTC. Amino acid sequence: CASGDRGGYEQYF.

In its sample, this clone was seen once. The J gene is TRBJ1-5, the V gene TRBV28, with a possible D match to TRBD1 (5 bases). This CDR3 contains 11 residues. Germline V CDR1 and CDR2: MDHEN, SYDVKM. V was trimmed by 6 bases and J by 10 bases, leaving 10 bases between them. CDR3 DNA: TGTGCCAGCAGCCCGGGGGGTCCCCAGCATTTT. It specifies CASSPGGPQHF.

This clone has just one count. The chain employs TRBV4-2 and TRBJ1-3; no clear D gene. Per the germline V gene, CDR1 is LGHNA and CDR2 is YNFKEQ. V was pared by 0 bases and J by 4 bases, with 10 bases between. CDR3 length: 15 residues. CDR3 DNA sequence: TGTGCCAGCAGCCAAGATTTAGGCAGGGGAAACACCATATATTTT. Translating it yields CASSQDLGRGNTIYF.

The V gene is TRBV25-1, the J gene TRBJ2-5; perhaps TRBD2 as D (6 bases). Germline CDR1 reads MGHDK; CDR2 reads SYGVNS. The CDR3 extends over 12 amino acids. Trimming took 5 bases from V and 5 from J, leaving 9 bases between them. The CDR3 DNA reads as TGTGCCAGCAGTCGCGGGGTTGAGACCCAGTACTTC. Protein sequence: CASSRGVETQYF.

V is TRBV7-9 and J is TRBJ1-1; D unclear. The V end lost 2 bases, the J end lost 4 bases, and 14 bases lay between the germline ends. CDR3 length: 15 amino acids. Per germline, CDR1 SEHNR and CDR2 FQNEAQ (reference sequence). The CDR3 DNA sequence: TGTGCCAGCAGCTTAAGTCCGGGGTGGGCCACTGAAGCTTTCTTT. Amino acid sequence: CASSLSPGWATEAFF. The full variable domain, completed using reference TRBV7-9 and TRBJ1-1, is DTGVSQNPRHKITKRGQNVTFRCDPISEHNRLYWYRQTLGQGPEFLTYFQNEAQLEKSRLLSDRFSAERPKGSFSTLEIQRTEQGDSAMYLCASSLSPGWATEAFFGQGTRLTVV.

V and J are TRBV7-8 and TRBJ2-7, with D possibly TRBD1 on 5 matching bases. V lost 6 bases, J lost 3 bases, and 9 bases lay in between. Germline loops: CDR1 SGHVS, CDR2 FQNEAQ. The CDR3 covers 12 residues. The CDR3 DNA sequence: TGTGCCAGCAGTCAACAGGTCTACGAGCAGTACTTC. It translates to CASSQQVYEQYF.

The chain combines TRBV4-2 with TRBJ1-5; TRBD1 matches 7 bases. V dropped 6 bases and J dropped 0; count of bases not matched to a gene: 5. Germline V gene data show CDR1 as LGHNA and CDR2 as YNFKEQ. CDR3 length: 15 residues. The CDR3 loop reads CASRPTGDSNQPQHF. For the CDR3, the DNA is TGTGCCAGCAGGCCAACAGGGGATAGCAATCAGCCCCAGCATTTT.

This clone was observed a handful of times. V is TRBV29-1 and J is TRBJ1-1, with D hard to call. Germline V gene data show CDR1 as SQVTM and CDR2 as ANQGSEA. Trimming cost V 1 base and J 4 bases, with 10 bases left between them. This CDR3 region has 13 residues. CDR3 in DNA: TGCAGCGTTGAAGTCCGGGAGGGCACTGAAGCTTTCTTT. Amino acids: CSVEVREGTEAFF.

The V gene is TRBV5-1, the J gene TRBJ2-3; the D gene is possibly TRBD2 (7 bases). CDR3 length: 16 amino acids. The ends were cut back, 6 bases at V and 5 bases at J, with 22 bases in the middle. Per the germline V gene, CDR1 is SGHRS and CDR2 is YFSETQ. CDR3 sequence (DNA): TGCGCCAGCAACCCCTGGGGGCGGGGGTCAGGAGATACGCAGTATTTT. Translating it yields CASNPWGRGSGDTQYF.

This clone was picked up one time. The chain recombines TRBV6-6 with TRBJ1-2, with 8 bases aligning to TRBD1. The length of the CDR3 is 15 residues. V shed 7 bases, J shed 8 bases, and the junction held 15 bases outside the gene matches. In germline, CDR1 is MNHNY, CDR2 SVGAGI (reference sequence). Written as DNA, the CDR3 is TGTGCCAGCACCTATAACCGGGACAGGACCTTGGGCTACACCTTC. Protein product: CASTYNRDRTLGYTF.

The V gene is TRBV6-5, the J gene TRBJ2-7; TRBD1 aligns across 8 bases. Germline values: CDR1 MNHEY, CDR2 SVGAGI. This CDR3 is 13 amino acids long. Unmatched junction bases numbered 4, after V lost 4 bases and J lost 5 bases. The CDR3 region is CASSLQGANEQYF. The CDR3 coding sequence is TGTGCCAGCAGTTTGCAGGGGGCTAACGAGCAGTACTTC.

The V call is TRBV27, the J call TRBJ2-7; 11 bases line up with TRBD1. The CDR3 length is 15 residues. The junction had 5 bases not matched to a gene; V was cut back by 4 bases and J by 3 bases. Germline values: CDR1 MNHEY, CDR2 SMNVEV (reference sequence). CDR3 sequence (DNA): TGTGCCAGCAGTTCGGCCGGGACAGGGGGCTACGAGCAGTACTTC. Encoded protein: CASSSAGTGGYEQYF.

The J gene is TRBJ2-1, the V gene TRBV9; TRBD2 matches at 8 bases. Germline CDR1 is SGDLS and CDR2 is YYNGEE. The V and J ends lost 5 bases and 3 bases, in that order; junction bases with no gene match: 10. The CDR3 has 16 residues. CDR3 in DNA: TGTGCCAGCAGGCGTAAACTAGCGGATGGCTACAATGAGCAGTTCTTC. Residues: CASRRKLADGYNEQFF.

A single count supports this clone. The V gene is TRBV6-6, the J gene TRBJ1-5, with D tentatively TRBD1 (5 bases). There are 15 residues in the CDR3. V shed 6 bases and J shed 0 bases, with 12 bases lying between them. Per germline, CDR1 MNHNY and CDR2 SVGAGI (reference sequence). For the CDR3, the DNA is TGTGCCAGCAGACAGGTTGGTGATAGCAATCAGCCCCAGCATTTT. It encodes CASRQVGDSNQPQHF.

The chain has TRBV9 and TRBJ1-4; 7 bases line up with TRBD1. Trimming at V came to 1 base and at J to 7 bases, leaving 10 bases not matched to a gene. Germline V gives CDR1 SGDLS, CDR2 YYNGEE. The CDR3 has 16 residues. The CDR3 coding sequence is TGTGCCAGCAGCGTACGTGACAGGGAAGATTTTGAAAAACTGTTTTTT. Its translation: CASSVRDREDFEKLFF.

V gene TRBV6-5 combines with J gene TRBJ1-2; the match to TRBD1 covers 8 bases. Germline loops: CDR1 MNHEY, CDR2 SVGAGI. CDR3 length equals 15 residues. V lost 4 bases to trimming and J lost 3 bases; unmatched junction nucleotides: 7. The CDR3 DNA is TGTGCCAGCAGTTCCGGACAGGGAGCCCACTATGGCTACACCTTC. Translation: CASSSGQGAHYGYTF.

The chain links TRBV5-1 to TRBJ2-7, with D tentatively TRBD1 (5 bases). The CDR3 runs 14 residues. V shed 4 bases and J shed 0 bases, with 11 bases lying between them. Germline loops: CDR1 SGHRS, CDR2 YFSETQ. This CDR3 is CASSLQVDSYEQYF. Written as DNA, the CDR3 is TGCGCCAGCAGCCTACAGGTGGACTCCTACGAGCAGTACTTC.

The chain couples TRBV28 to TRBJ2-1, with D maybe TRBD2 (6 bases). V shed 3 bases and J shed 12 bases, with 18 bases lying between them. CDR1 and CDR2 (germline): MDHEN, SYDVKM. The CDR3 contains 14 residues. CDR3 in DNA: TGTGCCAGCAGTTTTCGTGGCACGCGGGACGGGCAGTTCTTC. It yields the protein CASSFRGTRDGQFF.

The rearrangement uses TRBV28 and TRBJ2-1; TRBD2 matches 14 bases. This CDR3 contains 16 residues. Germline CDR1 and CDR2: MDHEN and SYDVKM. J gave up 9 bases and V 5 bases, and 9 bases lay outside the gene matches. The CDR3 reads CASSIRVTSGRAEQFF. In nucleotides, the CDR3 is TGTGCCAGCAGTATAAGAGTGACTAGCGGGAGGGCTGAGCAGTTCTTC.

This clone was detected once. The chain employs TRBV7-2 and TRBJ1-1; D remains ambiguous. The CDR3 totals 15 residues. Germline V CDR1 and CDR2: SGHTA, FQGNSA. The V end lost 5 bases, the J end lost 1 base, and 14 bases lay between the germline ends. DNA for the CDR3: TGTGCCAGCAGCGCGGCGCTAAAACGGAACACTGAAGCTTTCTTT. Its translation is CASSAALKRNTEAFF.